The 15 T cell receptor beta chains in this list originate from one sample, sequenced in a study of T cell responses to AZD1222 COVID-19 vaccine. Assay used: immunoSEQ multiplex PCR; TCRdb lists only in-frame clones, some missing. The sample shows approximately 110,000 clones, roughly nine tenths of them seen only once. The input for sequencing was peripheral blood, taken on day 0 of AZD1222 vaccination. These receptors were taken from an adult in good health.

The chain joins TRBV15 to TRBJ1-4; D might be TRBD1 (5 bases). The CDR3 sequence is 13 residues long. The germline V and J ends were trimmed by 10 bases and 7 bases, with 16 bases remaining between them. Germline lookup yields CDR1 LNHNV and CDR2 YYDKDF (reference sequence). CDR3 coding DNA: TGTGCCATCGAAAGGCAGGGCGGTGAAAAACTGTTTTTT. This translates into CAIERQGGEKLFF.

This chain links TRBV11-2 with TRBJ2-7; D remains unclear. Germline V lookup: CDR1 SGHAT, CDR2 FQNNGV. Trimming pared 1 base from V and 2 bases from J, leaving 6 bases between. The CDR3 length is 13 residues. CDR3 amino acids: CASSLGAAYEQYF. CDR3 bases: TGTGCCAGCAGCTTAGGAGCCGCCTACGAGCAGTACTTC.

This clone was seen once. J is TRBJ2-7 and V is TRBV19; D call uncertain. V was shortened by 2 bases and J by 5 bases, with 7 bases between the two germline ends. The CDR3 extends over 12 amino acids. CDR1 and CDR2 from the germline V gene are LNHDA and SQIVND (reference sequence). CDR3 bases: TGTGCCAGTAGTATATTTGGGAACGAGCAGTACTTC. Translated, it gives CASSIFGNEQYF.

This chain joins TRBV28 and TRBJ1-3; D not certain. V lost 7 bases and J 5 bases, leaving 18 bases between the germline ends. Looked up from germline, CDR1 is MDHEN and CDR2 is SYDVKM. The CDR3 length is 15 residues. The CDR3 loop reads CASTSGPWGRNTIYF. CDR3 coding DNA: TGTGCCAGCACCTCGGGCCCATGGGGTAGAAACACCATATATTTT. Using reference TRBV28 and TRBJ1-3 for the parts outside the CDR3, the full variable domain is DVKVTQSSRYLVKRTGEKVFLECVQDMDHENMFWYRQDPGLGLRLIYFSYDVKMKEKGDIPEGYSVSREKKERFSLILESASTNQTSMYLCASTSGPWGRNTIYFGEGSWLTVV.

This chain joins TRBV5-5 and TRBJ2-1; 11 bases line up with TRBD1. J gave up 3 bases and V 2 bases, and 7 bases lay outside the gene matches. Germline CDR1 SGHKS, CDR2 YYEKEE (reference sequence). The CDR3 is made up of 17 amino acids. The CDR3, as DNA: TGTGCCAGCAGCTTTATTACCGGGACAGGGGGCTACAATGAGCAGTTCTTC. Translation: CASSFITGTGGYNEQFF. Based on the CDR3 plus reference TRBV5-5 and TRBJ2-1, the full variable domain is DAGVTQSPTHLIKTRGQQVTLRCSPISGHKSVSWYQQVLGQGPQFIFQYYEKEERGRGNFPDRFSARQFPNYSSELNVNALLLGDSALYLCASSFITGTGGYNEQFFGPGTRLTVL.

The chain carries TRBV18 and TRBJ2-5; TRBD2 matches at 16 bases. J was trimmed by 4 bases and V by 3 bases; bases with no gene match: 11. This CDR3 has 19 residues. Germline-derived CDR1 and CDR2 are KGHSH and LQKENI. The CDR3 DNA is TGTGCCAGCTCACCGGAGGGACTAGCGGGAGGGCCAAGCAGAGAGACCCAGTACTTC. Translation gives CASSPEGLAGGPSRETQYF.

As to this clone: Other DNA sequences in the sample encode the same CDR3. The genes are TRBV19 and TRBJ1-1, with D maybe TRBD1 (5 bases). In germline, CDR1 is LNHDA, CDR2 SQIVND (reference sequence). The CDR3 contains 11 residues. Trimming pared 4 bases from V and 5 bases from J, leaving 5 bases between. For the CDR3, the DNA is TGTGCCAGTAGTAGGGGGACTGAAGCTTTCTTT. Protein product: CASSRGTEAFF.

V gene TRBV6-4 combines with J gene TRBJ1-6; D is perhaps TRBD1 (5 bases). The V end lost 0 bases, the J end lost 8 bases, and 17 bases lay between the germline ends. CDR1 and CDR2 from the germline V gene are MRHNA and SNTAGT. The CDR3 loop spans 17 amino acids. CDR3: CASSDSTGTLTHSPLHF. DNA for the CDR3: TGTGCCAGCAGTGACTCCACGGGGACCCTCACCCATTCACCCCTCCACTTT.

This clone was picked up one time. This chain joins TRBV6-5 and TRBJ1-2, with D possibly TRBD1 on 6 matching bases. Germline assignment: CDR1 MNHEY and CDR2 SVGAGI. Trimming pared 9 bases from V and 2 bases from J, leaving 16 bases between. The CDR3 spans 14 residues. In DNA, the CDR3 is TGTGCCAGTGCGTCGGGTCAGGGGAACTATGGCTACACCTTC. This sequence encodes CASASGQGNYGYTF.

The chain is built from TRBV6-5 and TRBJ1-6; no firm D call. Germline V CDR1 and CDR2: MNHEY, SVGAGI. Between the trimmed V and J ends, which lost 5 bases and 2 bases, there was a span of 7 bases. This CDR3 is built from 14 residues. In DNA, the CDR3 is TGTGCCAGCAGTACGTCAGCCTATAATTCACCCCTCCACTTT. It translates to CASSTSAYNSPLHF.

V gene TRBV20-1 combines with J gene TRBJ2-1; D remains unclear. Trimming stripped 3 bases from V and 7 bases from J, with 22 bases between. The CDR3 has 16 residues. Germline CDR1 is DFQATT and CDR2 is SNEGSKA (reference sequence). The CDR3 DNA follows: TGCAGTGCTAGTGACGCGAAGGTTACCTCGCGGAATGAGCAGTTCTTC. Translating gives CSASDAKVTSRNEQFF.

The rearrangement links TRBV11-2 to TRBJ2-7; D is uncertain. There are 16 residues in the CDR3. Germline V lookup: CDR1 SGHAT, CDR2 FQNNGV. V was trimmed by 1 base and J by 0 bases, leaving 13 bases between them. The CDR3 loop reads CASSLAPRASSYEQYF. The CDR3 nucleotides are TGTGCCAGCAGCTTAGCCCCAAGGGCTTCCTCCTACGAGCAGTACTTC.

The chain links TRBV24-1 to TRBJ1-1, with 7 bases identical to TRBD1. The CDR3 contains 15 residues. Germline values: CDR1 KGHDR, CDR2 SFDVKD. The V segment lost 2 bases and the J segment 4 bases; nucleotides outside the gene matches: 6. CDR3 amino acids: CATSDWLRGCTEAFF. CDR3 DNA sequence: TGTGCCACCAGTGATTGGCTCAGGGGGTGCACTGAAGCTTTCTTT.

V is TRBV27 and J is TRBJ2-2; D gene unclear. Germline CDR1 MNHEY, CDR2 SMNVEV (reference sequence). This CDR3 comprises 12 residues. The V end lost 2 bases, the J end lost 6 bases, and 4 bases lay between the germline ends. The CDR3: CASSLDAGELFF. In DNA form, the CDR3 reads TGTGCCAGCAGTTTAGACGCCGGGGAGCTGTTTTTT.

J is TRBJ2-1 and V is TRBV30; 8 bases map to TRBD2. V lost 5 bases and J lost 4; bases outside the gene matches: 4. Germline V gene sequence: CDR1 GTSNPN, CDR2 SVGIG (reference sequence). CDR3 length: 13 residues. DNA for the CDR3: TGTGCCTGGCTCGGGGGGGGTTACAATGAGCAGTTCTTC. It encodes CAWLGGGYNEQFF.